This T cell receptor (beta chain) was documented in a study of OX40 agonist ivuxolimab in advanced cancers. With regard to the full study: Ivuxolimab was a fully human IgG2 agonistic monoclonal antibody targeting the costimulatory receptor OX40 (CD134). Partial responses were achieved by three dose-escalation patients, of whom one had hepatocellular carcinoma and two had cutaneous melanoma. Prior anti-PD-1, anti-PD-L1 or anti-CTLA-4 therapy was permitted, and less than 45% of dose-escalation patients had received checkpoint inhibitors. A male proportion of around 81% and a mean age of 60 years, ranging from roughly 20 to 80, were recorded for the dose-escalation cohort. Peripheral TCRbeta sequencing aimed to test whether ivuxolimab altered TCR sequence diversity and caused clonal T-cell expansion. Among the roughly 54 dose-escalation patients, around 19 had hepatocellular carcinoma, 15 or so melanoma, 9 renal cell carcinoma and 9 head and neck cancer. The paper describes the monotherapy dose-escalation part (N ≈ 51 patients) of the phase I trial of ivuxolimab. Intravenous ivuxolimab was administered to patients every 2 weeks at six dose levels: 0.01, 0.1, 0.3, 1.5, 3 and 10 mg/kg.

Patients with autoimmune disease history or receiving systemic immunosuppression were excluded from the trial. Peripheral blood for TCR sequencing was collected from all dose cohorts at baseline, on cycle 4 day 1, and on cycle 7 day 1. Samples came from an open-label, multicenter, first-in-human phase I dose-escalation trial of ivuxolimab. Adults with locally advanced or metastatic head and neck squamous cell, hepatocellular, melanoma or renal cell carcinoma were enrolled in the trial. Before TCR sequencing, CD4+ and CD8+ T cells were separately sorted from peripheral blood. Broader findings and caveats from the paper: In the 0.1-3.0 mg/kg groups, partial responders had among the lowest normalized peripheral clonal expansion, particularly in CD8+ T cells. Low levels of normalized T-cell clonal expansion were also seen in some patients who did not respond. Which antigens the clonally expanded peripheral T cells were specific for was not determined. After ivuxolimab, CD8+ T cells had more expanded clones than CD4+ T cells on average. At doses of 0.1 to 3.0 mg/kg, clonal expansion of both CD4+ and CD8+ T cells in blood was seen between baseline and week 6.

Genomic DNA was extracted from sorted cells for sequencing of the TCRbeta CDR3 region. TCRbeta CDR3 regions were sequenced using the immunoSEQ Assay. TCRdb provides this immuneACCESS table in a form limited to in-frame rearrangements. Some clones are lacking; in checked studies, under half of them reflect an unresolved V gene, and why the rest are absent is not known. The table for this sample lists about 78,000 clones; around 87% of them were counted only once. Of the sample, roughly 0.22% is held by the ten largest clones. Comment on this clone: There is no known antigen for this receptor. The record has no base qualities; no much larger clone is one base away.

The CDR3 starts with the cysteine, ends with the phenylalanine, and has 15 residues. The retained sequence is limited to the CDR3, 45 bases, with the frame set at the first base. CDR1 and CDR2 (SGHTA, FQGNSA) derive from the germline V gene. At the junction V is shortened by 3 bases and J by 0 bases, with 9 bases in between. Sequenced here: CD4+ or CD8+ T cells sorted from blood, sampled in a trial of the OX40 agonist ivuxolimab. Recombination linked TRBV7-2 to TRBJ1-5; no D gene call is confident. This sequence originates from an adult with an advanced solid tumor such as melanoma, head and neck, liver or kidney cancer. The CDR3 amino acid sequence is: CASSFGGHSNQPQHF. The DNA sequence reads TGTGCCAGCAGCTTTGGCGGTCATAGCAATCAGCCCCAGCATTTT.